The rows below give T cell receptor beta chains drawn from one sample of a study of T cells in Graves' hyperthyroidism and ophthalmopathy. TCRdb recomputed calls from the multiplex PCR reads with MiXCR, one row per CDR3 protein. The table lists about 400,000 distinct CDR3 sequences, more than 20% of them singletons. The specimen was blood. The receptors were sampled from a man aged 50 or older with Graves' hyperthyroidism. CDR3s include the opening cysteine and the closing phenylalanine or tryptophan. A D gene is named only where the DNA matches it firmly. The size entry is marked missing in some rows and otherwise reads once, few, many or a size class.

abundance	d_gene	v_gene	j_gene	CDR3nt	CDR3aa
many	TRBD1	TRBV27	TRBJ1-2	TGTGCCAGCAGGGGACAGGGGAACTATGGCTACACCTTC	CASRGQGNYGYTF
few	-	TRBV3-1	TRBJ2-1	TGTGCCAGCAGCCAAGAAGTGGGCGCCTACAATGAGCAGTTCTTC	CASSQEVGAYNEQFF
-	-	TRBV19	TRBJ2-7	TGTGCCAGTAGTGCCGGGGACTCCTACGAGCAGTACTTC	CASSAGDSYEQYF
-	TRBD1	TRBV10-3	TRBJ2-5	TGTGCCATCAGTAAAGACAGGGGACAAGAGACCCAGTACTTC	CAISKDRGQETQYF
-	-	TRBV20-1	TRBJ2-1	TGCAGTGCTAGGGGCAGGGCGGAAAGGGATCCGAATGAGCAGTTCTTC	CSARGRAERDPNEQFF
once	TRBD1	TRBV4-1	TRBJ1-2	TGCGCCAGCAGCGCCCGGCAGGGGGCTATTTATGGCTACACCTTC	CASSARQGAIYGYTF
few	-	TRBV20-1	TRBJ2-7	TGCAGTGCAACCGGCACTGGAGGGAGTGGCCACGAGCAGTACTTC	CSATGTGGSGHEQYF
-	-	TRBV20-1	TRBJ2-7	TGCAGTGCTAGAATGAAGTACGAGCAGTACTTC	CSARMKYEQYF
-	TRBD2	TRBV11-2	TRBJ2-3	TGTGCCAGCAGACTAGCGGGGGGACTGGGAGATACGCAGTATTTT	CASRLAGGLGDTQYF
-	-	TRBV6-2/TRBV6-3	TRBJ1-4	TGTGCCAGCAGTTACTCGGTCGGGGCCGGGGAAAAACTGTTTTTT	CASSYSVGAGEKLFF
-	-	TRBV7-3	TRBJ2-3	TGTGCCAGCAGCTTAGGGGTTATGGATACGCAGTATTTT	CASSLGVMDTQYF
few	TRBD1	TRBV5-1	TRBJ2-1	TGTGCCAGCAGCTTGGGTGGGACAGGGGGGAAGCAGTTCTTC	CASSLGGTGGKQFF
many	TRBD2	TRBV11-3	TRBJ2-1	TGTGCCAGCAGCTCCAGCGGGAGCACCTACAATGAGCAGTTCTTC	CASSSSGSTYNEQFF
-	-	TRBV28	TRBJ2-7	TGTGCCAGCAGCCCGGCGGAAGCGGACGAGCAGTACTTC	CASSPAEADEQYF
few	-	TRBV7-9	TRBJ2-7	TGTGCCAGCAGCTCCCCGGTGGAGCAGTACTTC	CASSSPVEQYF
few	TRBD2	TRBV27	TRBJ2-7	TGTGCCAGCAGTTTATACCTAGCGGGCATCTACGAGCAGTACTTC	CASSLYLAGIYEQYF
-	-	TRBV5-5	TRBJ2-7	TGTGCCAGCGAACCTACAGAATCCTACGAGCAGTACTTC	CASEPTESYEQYF
many	-	TRBV28	TRBJ2-7	TGTGCCAGCAGTTTACAGGGCTACGAGCAGTACTTC	CASSLQGYEQYF
-	TRBD1	TRBV2	TRBJ1-5	TGTGCCAGCAGTGAAATAGGACAGGGAGTTAATCAGCCCCAGCATTTT	CASSEIGQGVNQPQHF
-	-	TRBV30	TRBJ2-3	TGTGCCTGGAGTGTCCAGTTAGCCACAGATACGCAGTATTTT	CAWSVQLATDTQYF
-	-	TRBV12-3/TRBV12-4	TRBJ1-3	TGTGCCAGCAGTTTAGGACAACCCTTCTCTGGAAACACCATATATTTT	CASSLGQPFSGNTIYF
-	TRBD1	TRBV10-3	TRBJ2-7	TGTGCCATCAGTGCCATACCGGGACAGGGGAGCTCCTACGAGCAGTACTTC	CAISAIPGQGSSYEQYF
few	TRBD2	TRBV7-3	TRBJ2-7	TGTGCCAGCAGGCCGACCGGGACTAGCGGATACGAGCAGTACTTC	CASRPTGTSGYEQYF
many	TRBD1	TRBV5-1	TRBJ2-7	TGCGCCAGCAGCCCGGGACAGGGGGGCTACGAGCAGTACTTC	CASSPGQGGYEQYF
-	TRBD1	TRBV9	TRBJ2-7	TGTGCCAGCAGCCTTCTCCCGGGACAGGGTTTTTACGAGCAGTACTTC	CASSLLPGQGFYEQYF
many	-	TRBV2	TRBJ2-3	TGTGCCAGCAGTGAACGGGTCAGGGGAACAGATACGCAGTATTTT	CASSERVRGTDTQYF
-	TRBD2	TRBV5-1	TRBJ2-1	TGCGCCAGCAGCTTCCTGGCGGGAGTCCAAAATGAGCAGTTCTTC	CASSFLAGVQNEQFF
many	-	TRBV11-3	TRBJ2-5	TGTGCCAGCAGCTTAGGTGACGCGGGGCTCTTAGAGACCCAGTACTTC	CASSLGDAGLLETQYF
once	-	TRBV30	TRBJ2-1	TGTGCCTGGAGGGGTGGTAATTACTTCGGGGAGCAGTTCTTC	CAWRGGNYFGEQFF
many	-	TRBV12-3/TRBV12-4	TRBJ2-3	TGTGCCAGCAGCTCCAGTGGGGGGGCCGCAGATACGCAGTATTTT	CASSSSGGAADTQYF
-	-	TRBV11-2	TRBJ2-3	TGTGCCAGCAGCTTAGCTGCGGCGCCATCAGATACGCAGTATTTT	CASSLAAAPSDTQYF
-	TRBD2	TRBV29-1	TRBJ2-3	TGCAGCGCTCCCGTGGCGGGAGGAGCAGATACGCAGTATTTT	CSAPVAGGADTQYF
many	TRBD1	TRBV7-9	TRBJ2-1	TGTGCCAGCAGCCCCCCTTACAGGGGGACTGAGCAGTTCTTC	CASSPPYRGTEQFF
few	-	TRBV28	TRBJ1-1	TGTGCCAGCAGTGGGGGGCACGGAGCGGAAGCTTTCTTT	CASSGGHGAEAFF
-	-	TRBV7-2	TRBJ2-7	TGTGCCAGCAGCTTCGGAAACTACGAGCAGTACTTC	CASSFGNYEQYF
-	TRBD2	TRBV2	TRBJ2-1	TGTGCCAGCAGACTAGCGGGAGGGGTCGCTGAGCAGTTCTTC	CASRLAGGVAEQFF
-	TRBD1	TRBV6-1	TRBJ2-2	TGTGCCAGCTTACCGGGACAGGGGGCCTCAGGGGAGCTGTTTTTT	CASLPGQGASGELFF